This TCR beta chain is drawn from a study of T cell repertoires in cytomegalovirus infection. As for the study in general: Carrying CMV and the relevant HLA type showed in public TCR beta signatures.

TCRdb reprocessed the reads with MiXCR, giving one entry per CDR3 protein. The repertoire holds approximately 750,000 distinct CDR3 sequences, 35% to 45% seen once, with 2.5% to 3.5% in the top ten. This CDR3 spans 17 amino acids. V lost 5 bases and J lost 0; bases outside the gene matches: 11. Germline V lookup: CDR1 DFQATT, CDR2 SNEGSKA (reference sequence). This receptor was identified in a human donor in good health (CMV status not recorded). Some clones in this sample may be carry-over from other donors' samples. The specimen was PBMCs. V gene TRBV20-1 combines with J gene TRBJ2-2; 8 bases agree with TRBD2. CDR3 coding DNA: TGCAGTGCTTCTAGCGGGTTAGGCCTACCGAACACCGGGGAGCTGTTTTTT. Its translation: CSASSGLGLPNTGELFF.